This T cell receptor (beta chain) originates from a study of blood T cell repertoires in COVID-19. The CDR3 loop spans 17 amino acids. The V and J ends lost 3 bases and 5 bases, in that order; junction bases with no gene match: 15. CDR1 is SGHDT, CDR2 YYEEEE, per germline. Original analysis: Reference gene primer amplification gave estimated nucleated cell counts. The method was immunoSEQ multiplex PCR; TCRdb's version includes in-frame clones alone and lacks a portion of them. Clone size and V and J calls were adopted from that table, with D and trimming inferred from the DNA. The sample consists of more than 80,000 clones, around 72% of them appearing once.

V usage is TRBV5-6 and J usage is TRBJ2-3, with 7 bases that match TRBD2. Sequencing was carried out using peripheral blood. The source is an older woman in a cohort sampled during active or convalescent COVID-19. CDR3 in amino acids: CASSSWGPGLQGDTQYF. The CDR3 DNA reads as TGTGCCAGCAGCTCGTGGGGACCGGGACTACAAGGAGATACGCAGTATTTT.